A selection of T cell receptor beta chains follows, all from one sample in a study of T cell clonotyping in hematopoietic cell transplantation. Sequencing used immunoSEQ multiplex PCR; TCRdb keeps in-frame clones, though not all of them. The sample lists 14,000 or so clones, about 60% seen once, with 7.5% to 10% in the top ten. Sequencing was done on a sample of PBMCs. These receptors originate from a human donor who either received an allogeneic hematopoietic cell transplant for a myeloid malignancy or was a related donor (not recorded which). Some clones in this sample may be carry-over from other donors' samples. Each CDR3 is given with its conserved first and last residue. Each record gives: V gene, D gene, J gene, clone size, CDR3 DNA, CDR3 protein. The D gene is left open where the match is weak. Some rows have no size entry. The others give once, few or many, or a class for an expanded clone.

>TRBV29-1|NA|TRBJ2-2|NA
TGCAGCGTCCGCATAGGGGGCACCGGGGAGCTGTTTTTT
CSVRIGGTGELFF
>TRBV30|NA|TRBJ1-1|NA
TGTGCCTGGAGCTTTTCGACCCACACCTCTGAAGCTTTCTTT
CAWSFSTHTSEAFF
>TRBV27|NA|TRBJ1-1|NA
TGTGCCAGCAGTTTAAACGGTGGGAACACTGAAGCTTTCTTT
CASSLNGGNTEAFF
>TRBV7-2|NA|TRBJ2-3|NA
TGTGCCAGCAGCTTAGAGGCGAGGTATACGCAGTATTTT
CASSLEARYTQYF
>TRBV30|TRBD1|TRBJ2-5|NA
TGTGCCTGGAGTAGGAGGACAGGGACGAAAGAGACCCAGTACTTC
CAWSRRTGTKETQYF
>TRBV6-5|NA|TRBJ2-7|few
TGTGCCAGCAGTCGGATAGGCAACTACGAGCAGTACTTC
CASSRIGNYEQYF
>TRBV9|NA|TRBJ2-7|once
TGTGCCAGCTCCCCGGACAGAAAATACTACGAACAGTACTTC
CASSPDRKYYEQYF
>TRBV19|NA|TRBJ2-5|NA
TGTGCCAGTAGTATCACGGATACGGAGACCCAGTACTTC
CASSITDTETQYF
>TRBV4-1|TRBD1|TRBJ1-2|NA
TGCGCCAGCAGCCAGGACAGGGGACCCTATGGCTACACCTTC
CASSQDRGPYGYTF
>TRBV4-3|NA|TRBJ1-4|NA
TGCGCCAGCAGCCAAGATCTCGGGGCAGCGACTAATGAAAAACTGTTTTTT
CASSQDLGAATNEKLFF
>TRBV28|NA|TRBJ2-7|NA
TGTGCCAGCAGCCAATTAGACGAGAACCGAGGCTACGAGCAGTACTTC
CASSQLDENRGYEQYF
>TRBV11-3|NA|TRBJ2-3|NA
TGTGCCAGCAGCCGCTCTCTGGCAGCCACAGATACGCAGTATTTT
CASSRSLAATDTQYF
>TRBV7-2|TRBD1|TRBJ1-1|NA
TGTGCCAGCAGCGTGGACAGGGGTACTGAAGCTTTCTTT
CASSVDRGTEAFF
>TRBV6-5|NA|TRBJ1-5|large
TGTGCCAGCAGTTTAGCCAGGGTCAATCAGCCCCAGCATTTT
CASSLARVNQPQHF
>TRBV27|NA|TRBJ1-1|NA
TGTGCCAGCAGTTTAGAGTCTATGACGTCGGTGTACACTGAAGCTTTCTTT
CASSLESMTSVYTEAFF
>TRBV6-5|NA|TRBJ1-1|NA
TGTGCCAGCAGTTACTCCAATCTTCACACTGAAGCTTTCTTT
CASSYSNLHTEAFF
>TRBV30|TRBD2|TRBJ2-7|NA
TGTGCCTGGAATAGCCGGGACTACTCCTACGAGCAGTACTTC
CAWNSRDYSYEQYF
>TRBV5-6|TRBD2|TRBJ2-7|NA
TGTGCCAGCAGCTTCTCGACTAGCGGGGTGCTTTACGAGCAGTACTTC
CASSFSTSGVLYEQYF
>TRBV7-6|TRBD1|TRBJ1-2|NA
TGTGCCAGCAGCTTGTCGACAGGGCCGGGGGACTATGGCTACACCTTC
CASSLSTGPGDYGYTF
>TRBV20-1|NA|TRBJ1-1|NA
TGCAGTGCTAGGCTCCCAGCTTTCTTT
CSARLPAFF
>TRBV7-9|NA|TRBJ1-2|few
TGTGCCAGCAGCTTTGGGGGGAACTATGGCTACACCTTC
CASSFGGNYGYTF
>TRBV29-1|NA|TRBJ2-5|NA
TGCAGCGTCGGGGTGGGCGGGGGCGTAGAGACCCAGTACTTC
CSVGVGGGVETQYF
>TRBV28|NA|TRBJ2-7|once
TGTGCCAGCAGTGGGGGCGGGTATAGTAACCACGAGCAGTACTTC
CASSGGGYSNHEQYF
>TRBV4-3|NA|TRBJ1-4|few
TGCGCCAGCAGCCAAGATTCGGGACGGAACTTTAATGAAAAACTGTTTTTC
CASSQDSGRNFNEKLFF
>TRBV19|TRBD1|TRBJ1-2|few
TGTGCCAGTAGTATGGGACAGGGGGCGCTTGGCTACACCTTC
CASSMGQGALGYTF
>TRBV9|NA|TRBJ2-6|few
TGTGCCAGCAGCGACCCTGGGGCAGGGTCAGGGGAGGGGGCCAACGTCCTGACTTTC
CASSDPGAGSGEGANVLTF
>TRBV9|NA|TRBJ1-2|NA
TGTGCCAGCAGCGTAGATCGGACCGTGAACTATGGCTACACCTTC
CASSVDRTVNYGYTF